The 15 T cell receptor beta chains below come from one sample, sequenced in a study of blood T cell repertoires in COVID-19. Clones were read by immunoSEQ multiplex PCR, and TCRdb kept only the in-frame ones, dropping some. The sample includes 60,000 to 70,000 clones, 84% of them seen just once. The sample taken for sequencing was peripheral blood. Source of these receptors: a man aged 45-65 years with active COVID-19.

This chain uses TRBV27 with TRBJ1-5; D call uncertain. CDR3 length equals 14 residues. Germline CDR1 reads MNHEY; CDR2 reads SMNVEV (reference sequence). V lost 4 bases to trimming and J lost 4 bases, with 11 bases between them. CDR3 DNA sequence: TGTGCCAGCAGTTCATTGAGCCTGAATCAGCCCCAGCATTTT. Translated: CASSSLSLNQPQHF.

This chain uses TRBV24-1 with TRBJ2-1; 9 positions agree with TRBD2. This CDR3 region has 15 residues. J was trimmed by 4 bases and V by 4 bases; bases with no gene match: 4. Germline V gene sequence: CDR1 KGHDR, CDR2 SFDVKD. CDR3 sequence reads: CATSEGGGAYNEQFF. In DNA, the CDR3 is TGTGCCACCAGTGAGGGCGGGGGGGCTTACAATGAGCAGTTCTTC.

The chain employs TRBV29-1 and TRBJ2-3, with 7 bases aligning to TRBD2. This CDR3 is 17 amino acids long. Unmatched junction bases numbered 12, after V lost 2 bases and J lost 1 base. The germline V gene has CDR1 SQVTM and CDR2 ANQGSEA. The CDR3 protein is CSVEWASPGRGTDTQYF. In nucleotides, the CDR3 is TGCAGCGTTGAATGGGCTAGCCCTGGGAGGGGCACAGATACGCAGTATTTT.

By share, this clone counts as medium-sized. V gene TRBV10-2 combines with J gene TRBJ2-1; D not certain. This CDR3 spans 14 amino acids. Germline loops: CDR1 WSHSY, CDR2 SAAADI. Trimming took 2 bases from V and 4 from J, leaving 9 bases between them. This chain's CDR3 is CASSEEPRYNEQFF. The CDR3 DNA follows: TGCGCCAGCAGTGAGGAGCCCCGGTACAATGAGCAGTTCTTC.

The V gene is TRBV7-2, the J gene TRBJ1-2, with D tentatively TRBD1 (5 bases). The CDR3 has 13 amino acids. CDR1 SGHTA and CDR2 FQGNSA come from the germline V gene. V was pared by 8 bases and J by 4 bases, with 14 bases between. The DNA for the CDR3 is TGTGCCAGCGGGGCGGGACTGAGCTATGGCTACACCTTC. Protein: CASGAGLSYGYTF.

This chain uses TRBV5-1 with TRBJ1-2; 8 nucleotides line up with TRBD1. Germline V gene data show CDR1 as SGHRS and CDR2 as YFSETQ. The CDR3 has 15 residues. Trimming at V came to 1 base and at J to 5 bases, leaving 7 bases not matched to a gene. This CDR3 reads CASSLHGQGEYGYTF. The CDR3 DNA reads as TGCGCCAGCAGCTTGCATGGACAGGGTGAATATGGCTACACCTTC.

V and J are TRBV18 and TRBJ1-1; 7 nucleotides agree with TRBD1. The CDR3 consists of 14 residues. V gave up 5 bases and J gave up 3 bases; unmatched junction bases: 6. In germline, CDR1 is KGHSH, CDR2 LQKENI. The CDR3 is CASSRGRPDTEAFF. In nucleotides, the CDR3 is TGTGCCAGCTCAAGGGGGCGACCGGACACTGAAGCTTTCTTT.

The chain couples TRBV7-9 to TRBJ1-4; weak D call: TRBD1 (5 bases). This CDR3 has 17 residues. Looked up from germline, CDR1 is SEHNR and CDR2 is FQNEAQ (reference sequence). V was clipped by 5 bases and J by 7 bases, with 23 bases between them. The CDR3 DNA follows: TGTGCCAGCAGCCCGACTTTTAGGGGATCTCGAAGTGAAAAACTGTTTTTT. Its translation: CASSPTFRGSRSEKLFF.

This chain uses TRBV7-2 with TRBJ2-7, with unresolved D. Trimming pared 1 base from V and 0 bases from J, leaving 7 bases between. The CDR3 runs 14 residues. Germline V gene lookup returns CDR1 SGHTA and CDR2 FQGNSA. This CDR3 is CASSLDLSSYEQYF. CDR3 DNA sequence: TGTGCCAGCAGCTTAGATCTTAGCTCCTACGAGCAGTACTTC. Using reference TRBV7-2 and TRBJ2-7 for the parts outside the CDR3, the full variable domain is GAGVSQSPSNKVTEKGKDVELRCDPISGHTALYWYRQSLGQGLEFLIYFQGNSAPDKSGLPSDRFSAERTGGSVSTLTIQRTQQEDSAVYLCASSLDLSSYEQYFGPGTRLTVT.

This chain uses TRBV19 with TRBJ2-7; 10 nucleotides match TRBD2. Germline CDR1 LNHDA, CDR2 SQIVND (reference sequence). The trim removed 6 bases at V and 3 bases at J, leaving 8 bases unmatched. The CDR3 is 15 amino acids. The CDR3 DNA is TGTGCCAGTAGCTGGGCTAGCGGGAGTATCTACGAGCAGTACTTC. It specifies CASSWASGSIYEQYF.

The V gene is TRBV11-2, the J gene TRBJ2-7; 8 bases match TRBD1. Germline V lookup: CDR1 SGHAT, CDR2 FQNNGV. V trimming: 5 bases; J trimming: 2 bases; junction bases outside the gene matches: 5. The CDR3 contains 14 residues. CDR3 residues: CASSTPGQAYEQYF. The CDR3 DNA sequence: TGTGCCAGCAGCACGCCGGGACAGGCCTACGAGCAGTACTTC.

This chain's CDR3 is CASSYTVNTEAFF. The CDR3, as DNA: TGTGCCAGCAGTTATACAGTTAACACTGAAGCTTTCTTT. The chain links TRBV6-2 or TRBV6-3 to TRBJ1-1; D gene ambiguous. CDR3 length: 13 residues. Germline V gene sequence: CDR1 MNHEY, CDR2 SVGEGT. V lost 3 bases, J lost 2 bases, and 7 bases lay in between.

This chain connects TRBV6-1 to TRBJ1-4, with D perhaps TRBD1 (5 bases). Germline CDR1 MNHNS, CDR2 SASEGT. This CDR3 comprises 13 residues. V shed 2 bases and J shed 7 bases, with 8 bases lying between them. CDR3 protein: CASSESGGEKLFF. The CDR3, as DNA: TGTGCCAGCAGTGAAAGCGGGGGTGAAAAACTGTTTTTT.

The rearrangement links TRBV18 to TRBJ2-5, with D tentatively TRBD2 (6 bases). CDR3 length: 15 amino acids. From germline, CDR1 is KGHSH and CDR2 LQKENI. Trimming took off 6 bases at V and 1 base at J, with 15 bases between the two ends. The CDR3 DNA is TGTGCCAGCTCCCCGCAGGGAGGAACCCAAGAGACCCAGTACTTC. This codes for CASSPQGGTQETQYF. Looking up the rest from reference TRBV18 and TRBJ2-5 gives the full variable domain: NAGVMQNPRHLVRRRGQEARLRCSPMKGHSHVYWYRQLPEEGLKFMVYLQKENIIDESGMPKERFSAEFPKEGPSILRIQQVVRGDSAAYFCASSPQGGTQETQYFGPGTRLLVL.

CDR3 residues: CASSLVAGNEQFF. The CDR3 bases are TGTGCCAGCAGTTTGGTAGCGGGCAATGAGCAGTTCTTC. This chain uses TRBV12-3 or TRBV12-4 with TRBJ2-1, with TRBD2 matching 7 bases. The V and J ends lost 3 bases and 6 bases, in that order; junction bases with no gene match: 2. CDR3 size: 13 residues.